This T cell receptor beta chain appears in the sequencing data of a study of shared clonotypes between healthy human individuals. Sequencing used immunoSEQ multiplex PCR; TCRdb keeps in-frame clones, though not all of them. Altogether some 650,000 clones are present, about 96% being singletons, with the ten largest covering less than 0.065%. CDR1 and CDR2 from the germline V gene are SGHRS and YFSETQ. The length of the CDR3 is 15 residues. V shed 3 bases and J 6 bases; nucleotides not matched to a gene: 10. The sample comprised naive CD4+ T cells sorted from blood. Subset: CD45RA+ positively selected. This receptor was identified in a woman younger than 45 in good health. The J gene is TRBJ2-7, the V gene TRBV5-1, with TRBD1 identical over 9 bases. CDR3 in DNA: TGCGCCAGCAGCTCGGTTCCACAGGGGGCTGTCGAGCAGTACTTC. Translated: CASSSVPQGAVEQYF.